The T cell receptor (beta chain) under discussion was sequenced for a study of regulatory T cells in long-lasting Graves disease. Notes on the study in general: Few sampled subjects may have lowered accuracy.

Comments on this clonotype: The antigen is undetermined.

Time point meaning: newly diagnosed GD, antithyroid drugs for less than 3 months. There was RNA extracted from PBMCs, and the TCR library was made from it. From germline, CDR1 is MDHEN and CDR2 SYDVKM. V was pared by 5 bases and J by 3 bases, with 12 bases of the junction left unmatched. The CDR3 consists of 19 residues. Arm-PCR of CDR3 regions with iRepertoire HTBI primers generated TCR beta libraries. Authors' data handling: About 60 TRBV and about 14 TRBJ segments were identified across samples. A single record per CDR3 protein comes from TCRdb applying MiXCR to the multiplex PCR reads. The V and J calls follow TCRdb's processing rather than the paper's. The data show roughly 380,000 distinct CDR3 sequences, with around 15% seen just once and 22% held by the top ten.

The chain uses TRBV28 and TRBJ2-2; 13 nucleotides agree with TRBD2. This TCR was recovered from a female donor with Graves disease. The sample in question was peripheral blood mononuclear cells (PBMCs), obtained at new diagnosis, from a patient treated with antithyroid drugs. The CDR3 loop is CASSTLIPGLAGDTGELFF. For the CDR3, the DNA is TGTGCCAGCAGTACCCTTATACCCGGACTAGCGGGAGACACCGGGGAGCTGTTTTTT.